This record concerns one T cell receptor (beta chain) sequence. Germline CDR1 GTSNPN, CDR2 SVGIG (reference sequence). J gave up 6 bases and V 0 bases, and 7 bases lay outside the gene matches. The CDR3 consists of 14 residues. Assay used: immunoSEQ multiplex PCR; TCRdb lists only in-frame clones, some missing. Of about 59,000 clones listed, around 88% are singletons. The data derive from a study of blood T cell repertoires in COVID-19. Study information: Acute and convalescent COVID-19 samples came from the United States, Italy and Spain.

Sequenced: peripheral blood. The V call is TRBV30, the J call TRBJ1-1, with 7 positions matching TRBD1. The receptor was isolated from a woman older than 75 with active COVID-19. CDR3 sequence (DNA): TGTGCCTGGAGTGTTGCAGGGGGAAACGCTGAAGCTTTCTTT. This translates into CAWSVAGGNAEAFF.